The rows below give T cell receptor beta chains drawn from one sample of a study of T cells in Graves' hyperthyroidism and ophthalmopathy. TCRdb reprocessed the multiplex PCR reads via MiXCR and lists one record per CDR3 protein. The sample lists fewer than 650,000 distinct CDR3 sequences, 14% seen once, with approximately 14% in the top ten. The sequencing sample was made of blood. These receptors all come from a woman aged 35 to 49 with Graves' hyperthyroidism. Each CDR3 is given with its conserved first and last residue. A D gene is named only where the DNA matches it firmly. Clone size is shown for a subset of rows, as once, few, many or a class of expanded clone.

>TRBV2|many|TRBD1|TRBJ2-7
CASSEAAGQGYYEQYF
TGTGCCAGCAGTGAAGCGGCGGGACAGGGGTATTACGAGCAGTACTTC
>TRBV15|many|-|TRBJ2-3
CATSRDSADFSAPDTQYF
TGTGCCACCAGCAGAGATTCGGCGGATTTCTCCGCCCCAGATACGCAGTATTTT
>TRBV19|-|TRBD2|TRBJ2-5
CASSIGLAGGEETQYF
TGTGCCAGTAGTATCGGACTAGCGGGAGGGGAAGAGACCCAGTACTTC
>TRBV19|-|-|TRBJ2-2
CASSIGQHSGELFF
TGTGCCAGTAGTATCGGACAACACTCCGGGGAGCTGTTTTTT
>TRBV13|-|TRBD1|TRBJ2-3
CASSFNRDRGWTDTQYF
TGTGCCAGCAGCTTCAACCGGGACAGGGGCTGGACAGATACGCAGTATTTT
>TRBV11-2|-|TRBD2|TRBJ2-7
CASSLSSGSPSSYEQYF
TGTGCCAGCAGCTTATCTAGCGGGAGCCCTAGCTCCTACGAGCAGTACTTC
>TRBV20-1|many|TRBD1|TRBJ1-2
CSARATGGDAYGYTF
TGCAGTGCTAGAGCGACAGGGGGCGACGCCTATGGCTACACCTTC
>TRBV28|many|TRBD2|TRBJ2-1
CASSLVTSGQLRNEQFF
TGTGCCAGCAGTTTAGTAACTAGCGGTCAACTGAGGAATGAGCAGTTCTTC
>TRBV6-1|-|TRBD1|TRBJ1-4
CASSPGTGGFREKLFF
TGTGCCAGCAGCCCCGGGACAGGGGGCTTTAGGGAAAAACTGTTTTTT
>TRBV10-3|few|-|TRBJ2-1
CAIKGPAELNEQFF
TGTGCCATCAAGGGACCCGCGGAGTTAAATGAGCAGTTCTTC
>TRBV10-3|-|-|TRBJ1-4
CATARGRNEKLFF
TGTGCCACTGCCAGAGGGCGTAATGAAAAACTGTTTTTT
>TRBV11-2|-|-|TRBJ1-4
CASSPWRTLRGEKLFF
TGTGCCAGCAGCCCTTGGAGGACGCTCCGGGGGGAAAAACTGTTTTTT
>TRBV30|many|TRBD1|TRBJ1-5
CAWSWGTGSNQPQHF
TGTGCCTGGAGCTGGGGGACAGGGAGCAATCAGCCCCAGCATTTT
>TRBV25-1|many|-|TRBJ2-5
CASRPTGFQETQYF
TGTGCCAGCAGGCCCACAGGGTTCCAAGAGACCCAGTACTTC